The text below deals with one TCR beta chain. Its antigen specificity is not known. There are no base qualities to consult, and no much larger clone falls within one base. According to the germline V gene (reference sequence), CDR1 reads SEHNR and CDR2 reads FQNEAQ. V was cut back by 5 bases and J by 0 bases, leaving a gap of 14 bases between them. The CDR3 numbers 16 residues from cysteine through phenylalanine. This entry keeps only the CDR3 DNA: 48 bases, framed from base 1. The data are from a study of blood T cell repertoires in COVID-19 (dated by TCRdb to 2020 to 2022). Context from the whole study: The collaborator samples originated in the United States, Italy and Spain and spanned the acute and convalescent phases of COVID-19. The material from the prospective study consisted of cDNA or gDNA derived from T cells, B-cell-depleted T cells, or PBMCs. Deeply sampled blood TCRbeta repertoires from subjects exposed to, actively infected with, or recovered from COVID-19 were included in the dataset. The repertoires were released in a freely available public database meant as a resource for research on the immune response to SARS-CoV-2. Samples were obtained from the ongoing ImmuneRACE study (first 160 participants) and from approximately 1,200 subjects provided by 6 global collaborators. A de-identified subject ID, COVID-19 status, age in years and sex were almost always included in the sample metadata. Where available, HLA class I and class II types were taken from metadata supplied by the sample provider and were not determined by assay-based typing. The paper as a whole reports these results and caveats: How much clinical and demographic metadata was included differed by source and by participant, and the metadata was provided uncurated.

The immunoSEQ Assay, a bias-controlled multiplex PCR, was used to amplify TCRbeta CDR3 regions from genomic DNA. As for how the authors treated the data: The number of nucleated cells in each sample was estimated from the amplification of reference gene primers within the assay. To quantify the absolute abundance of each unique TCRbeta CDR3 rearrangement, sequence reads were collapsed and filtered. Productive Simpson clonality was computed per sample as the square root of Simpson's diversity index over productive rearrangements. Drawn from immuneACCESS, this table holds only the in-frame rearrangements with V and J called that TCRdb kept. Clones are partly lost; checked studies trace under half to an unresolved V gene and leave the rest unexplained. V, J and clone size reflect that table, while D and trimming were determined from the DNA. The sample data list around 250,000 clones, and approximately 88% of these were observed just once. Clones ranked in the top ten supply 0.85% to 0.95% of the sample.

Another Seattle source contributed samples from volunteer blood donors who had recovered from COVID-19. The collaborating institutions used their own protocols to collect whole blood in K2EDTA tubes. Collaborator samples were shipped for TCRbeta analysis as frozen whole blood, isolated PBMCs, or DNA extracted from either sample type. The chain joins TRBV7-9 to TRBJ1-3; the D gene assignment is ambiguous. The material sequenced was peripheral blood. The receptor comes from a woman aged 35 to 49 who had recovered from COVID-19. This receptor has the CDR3 CASSPPGSVSGNTIYF. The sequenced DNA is TGTGCCAGCAGCCCCCCCGGGTCCGTCTCTGGAAACACCATATATTTT. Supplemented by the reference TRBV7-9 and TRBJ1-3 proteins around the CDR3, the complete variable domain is DTGVSQNPRHKITKRGQNVTFRCDPISEHNRLYWYRQTLGQGPEFLTYFQNEAQLEKSRLLSDRFSAERPKGSFSTLEIQRTEQGDSAMYLCASSPPGSVSGNTIYFGEGSWLTVV.